These T cell receptor beta chains were read from a single sample in a study of blood T cell repertoires in COVID-19. Assay: immunoSEQ multiplex PCR; the TCRdb copy retains only in-frame clones and omits some. This table holds roughly 240,000 clones, about 91% found once. Sequencing input: PBMCs or T cells enriched from blood (not recorded which). Receptors originate from a woman aged 35 to 49 with acute COVID-19. Each CDR3 is given with its conserved first and last residue. The D gene is left open where the match is weak. Some rows have no size entry. The others give once, few or many, or a class for an expanded clone.

J gene,D gene,V gene,clone size,CDR3 DNA,CDR3 protein
TRBJ2-1,TRBD2,TRBV10-1,.,TGCGCCAGCAGTGAGTCTGGGGCTAGCGGGGTCTACAATGAGCAGTTCTTC,CASSESGASGVYNEQFF
TRBJ1-3,TRBD1,TRBV7-2,.,TGTGCCAGCAGCACGGACAGGGGCGACACCATATATTTT,CASSTDRGDTIYF
TRBJ1-2,TRBD1,TRBV9,.,TGTGCCAGCAGCCACGGACAGGGGTCCCCCACTAACTATGGCTACACCTTC,CASSHGQGSPTNYGYTF
TRBJ2-2,.,TRBV6-2/TRBV6-3,.,TGTGCCAGCAGTTACTTCCTCGGGCGGGGGAACACCGGGGAGCTGTTTTTT,CASSYFLGRGNTGELFF
TRBJ1-4,.,TRBV15,once,TGTGCCACCAGCAGAATACGGGCAACTAATGAAAAACTGTTTTTT,CATSRIRATNEKLFF
TRBJ2-7,TRBD2,TRBV10-2,.,TGCGCCAGCAGTCTAGCGGGGGGGTCCTACGAGCAGTACTTC,CASSLAGGSYEQYF
TRBJ2-7,.,TRBV27,.,TGTGCCAGCAGTCCAAACAGGGTCCCTAGCGAGCAGTACTTC,CASSPNRVPSEQYF
TRBJ2-5,.,TRBV4-1,few,TGCGCCAGCAGCCGCTATTTAGACAGGTACGAAGAGACCCAGTACTTC,CASSRYLDRYEETQYF
TRBJ1-5,.,TRBV5-6,.,TGTGCCAGCAGCCGGATGGACAGCCACAATCAGCCCCAGCATTTT,CASSRMDSHNQPQHF
TRBJ2-7,.,TRBV19,once,TGTGCCAGTAGTACCCACGCGGGCGGGGTCGAGCAGTACTTC,CASSTHAGGVEQYF
TRBJ1-4,.,TRBV30,.,TGTGCCTGGAGTGTGGTGGGGCGGACACCACTGTTTTTT,CAWSVVGRTPLFF
TRBJ2-3,TRBD2,TRBV19,.,TGTGCCAGTAGTATTCGGCGCGGGGGTACCGGGACTAGCGGGAGGGGCGTCACAGATACGCAGTATTTT,CASSIRRGGTGTSGRGVTDTQYF
TRBJ2-3,.,TRBV21-1,.,TGTGCCAGCAGCAAAGCCTCGGGTAGCGGGAGGACGGATACGCAGTATTTT,CASSKASGSGRTDTQYF
TRBJ2-6,.,TRBV6-1,.,TGTGCCAGCAGTGCTAAGACAGGTAGCTCTGGGGCCAACGTCCTGACTTTC,CASSAKTGSSGANVLTF
TRBJ1-1,.,TRBV7-9,.,TGTGCCAGCAGCAATGCGGTTTCTGAAGCTTTCTTT,CASSNAVSEAFF
TRBJ2-1,TRBD1,TRBV13,.,TGTGCCAGCAGCCTCAACAGGGGTCCCTACAATGAGCAGTTCTTC,CASSLNRGPYNEQFF
TRBJ2-1,.,TRBV21-1,.,TGTGCCAGCAGCATGGGACTAGCGGGAGGAAAGTCCTACAATGAGCAGTTCTTC,CASSMGLAGGKSYNEQFF
TRBJ2-1,TRBD2,TRBV28,.,TGTGCCAGCAGTTTGCGCGGGAGGGGAAATGAGCAGTTCTTC,CASSLRGRGNEQFF
TRBJ2-3,TRBD2,TRBV13,.,TGTGCCAGCAGCTTAGACGGTTGGGGACTAGCGGGGACTACAGATACGCAGTATTTT,CASSLDGWGLAGTTDTQYF
TRBJ1-6,.,TRBV5-1,.,TGCGCCAGCAGCTTTACGGGTGGGGGCCCAAATTCACCCCTCCACTTT,CASSFTGGGPNSPLHF
TRBJ2-2,TRBD2,TRBV4-3,.,TGCGCCAGCAGCCCGGGCGCGGCTAGCGGGAACACCGGGGAGCTGTTTTTT,CASSPGAASGNTGELFF
TRBJ2-7,TRBD2,TRBV7-2,.,TGTGCCAGCAGCTCGGCCGGGACTAGTGCCCACGAGCAGTACTTC,CASSSAGTSAHEQYF
TRBJ1-2,TRBD1,TRBV5-6,once,TGTGCCAGCAGCGCCGGGACAGGGATCTATGGCTACACCTTC,CASSAGTGIYGYTF
TRBJ2-3,TRBD2,TRBV7-9,.,TGTGCCAGCAGCCTTTGGGCAGGGAGGGAAGTTAGAAATACGCAGTATTTT,CASSLWAGREVRNTQYF
TRBJ2-7,TRBD1,TRBV9,.,TGTGCCAGCAGCCCTGGACAGGGGTTCGAGCAGTACTTC,CASSPGQGFEQYF
TRBJ1-3,.,TRBV19,.,TGTGCCAGTAGGGAGGAGGGCCGGGACACCATATATTTT,CASREEGRDTIYF
TRBJ2-1,TRBD1,TRBV15,.,TGTGCCACCAGCAGTGCCCCAGGGGGCTACTACAATGAGCAGTTCTTC,CATSSAPGGYYNEQFF
TRBJ1-4,TRBD1,TRBV5-4,.,TGTGCCAGCAGCACGGGACAGGGTAATGAAAAACTGTTTTTT,CASSTGQGNEKLFF
TRBJ2-1,.,TRBV7-8,once,TGTGCCAGCAGCTTAGCAGGGGTGCGACGGTCCTACAATGAGCAGTTCTTC,CASSLAGVRRSYNEQFF
TRBJ2-1,TRBD2,TRBV3-1/TRBV3-2,.,TGTGCCAGCAGCCAAGACGGGACTAGTAACAATGAGCAGTTCTTC,CASSQDGTSNNEQFF
TRBJ2-1,TRBD2,TRBV11-3,.,TGTGCCAGCAGCTTAGAGGCGGGAGTGCCTTCGTGGGAGCAGTTCTTC,CASSLEAGVPSWEQFF
TRBJ2-2,TRBD2,TRBV2,once,TGTGCCAGCAGGGGACTAGCGGGGGAAACCGGGGAGCTGTTTTTT,CASRGLAGETGELFF
TRBJ2-5,.,TRBV11-3,.,TGTGCCAGCAGCTTAGATCTGTGGGGGCTTAACGAACAAGAGACCCAGTACTTC,CASSLDLWGLNEQETQYF
TRBJ2-3,TRBD2,TRBV5-4,.,TGTGCCAGCAGCTCCACCCGGGACTACAGCACAGATACGCAGTATTTT,CASSSTRDYSTDTQYF
TRBJ1-1,TRBD1,TRBV5-8,.,TGTGCCAGCAGCTTGCAGGGGGCAAGCGCGGTCTTT,CASSLQGASAVF
TRBJ1-2,.,TRBV28,.,TGTGCCAGCAGTTTGGGCGGGTGGGGAGGTCCCACTAACTATGGCTACACCTTC,CASSLGGWGGPTNYGYTF
TRBJ1-2,.,TRBV29-1,once,TGCAGCGTTGAAGATCGGGGGTATGGCTACACCTTC,CSVEDRGYGYTF
TRBJ1-6,.,TRBV19,.,TGTGCCAGTAGTATAGTCGCGGATTCACCCCTCCACTTT,CASSIVADSPLHF
TRBJ1-3,.,TRBV7-9,.,TGTGCCAGCAGCTTAGCACAGATCTCTGGAAACACCATATATTTT,CASSLAQISGNTIYF
TRBJ2-1,TRBD2,TRBV19,.,TGTGCCAGTAGTATAGGCCTAGCGGGAGTTAGAACCTACAATGAGCAGTTCTTC,CASSIGLAGVRTYNEQFF